The sequence of this TCR beta chain was determined in a study of beta chain features in type 1 diabetes. Study-wide results and caveats: Cells carrying high TCR expression could end up over-represented when cDNA is sequenced. For Type 1 diabetes patients, all four CD4+ subsets carried TCRB CDR3s that were moderately but significantly shorter.

The length of the CDR3 is 14 residues. Germline loops: CDR1 SGHTA, CDR2 FQGNSA. With 4 bases clipped from V and 8 bases from J, the junction kept 6 bases outside the gene matches. What was sequenced were expressed TCRB transcripts, since all of the isolated RNA had been reverse transcribed. The assay was immunoSEQ multiplex PCR, and TCRdb's table has in-frame clones only and misses some. Altogether more than 550,000 clones are present, over 12% being singletons, with the ten largest covering 0.03% to 0.04%. The sample holds many counts of this clone. No antigen is known for it. The chain carries TRBV7-2 and TRBJ1-4; 8 bases agree with TRBD1. Specimen: naive CD4+ T cells from blood. This receptor was identified in a man in his late teens or twenties with type 1 diabetes. The CDR3 coding sequence is TGTGCCAGCAGCTGGACAGGGTTCAGCGAAAAACTGTTTTTT. It encodes CASSWTGFSEKLFF. Full variable domain (outside the CDR3, taken from reference TRBV7-2 and TRBJ1-4): GAGVSQSPSNKVTEKGKDVELRCDPISGHTALYWYRQSLGQGLEFLIYFQGNSAPDKSGLPSDRFSAERTGGSVSTLTIQRTQQEDSAVYLCASSWTGFSEKLFFGSGTQLSVL.